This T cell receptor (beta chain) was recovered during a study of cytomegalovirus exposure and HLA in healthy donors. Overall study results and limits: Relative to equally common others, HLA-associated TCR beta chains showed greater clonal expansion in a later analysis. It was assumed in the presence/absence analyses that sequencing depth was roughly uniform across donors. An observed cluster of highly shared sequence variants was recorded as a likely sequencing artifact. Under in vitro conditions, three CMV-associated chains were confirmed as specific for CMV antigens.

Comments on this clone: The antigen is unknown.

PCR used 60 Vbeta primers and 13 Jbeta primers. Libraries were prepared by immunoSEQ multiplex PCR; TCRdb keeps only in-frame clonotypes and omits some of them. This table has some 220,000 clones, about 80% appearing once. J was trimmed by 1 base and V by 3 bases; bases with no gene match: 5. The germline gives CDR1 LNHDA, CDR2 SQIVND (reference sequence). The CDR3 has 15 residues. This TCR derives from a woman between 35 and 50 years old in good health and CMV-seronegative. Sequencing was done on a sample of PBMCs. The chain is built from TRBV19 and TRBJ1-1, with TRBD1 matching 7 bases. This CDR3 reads CASSMDRPWNTEAFF. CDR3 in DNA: TGTGCCAGTAGTATGGACAGGCCCTGGAACACTGAAGCTTTCTTT.